This T cell receptor (beta chain) was captured in a study of cytomegalovirus exposure and HLA in healthy donors. J was trimmed by 9 bases and V by 5 bases; bases with no gene match: 6. The CDR3 covers 15 residues. From germline, CDR1 is MNHEY and CDR2 SVGAGI. In the PCR, 60 Vbeta and 13 Jbeta primers were used. The table came from immunoSEQ multiplex PCR; TCRdb's copy has only in-frame clones and leaves some out. Of approximately 180,000 clones in the sample, about 13% were seen once. Study observations and caveats: In a later analysis, V- and J-gene trimming of beta chains associated with a DCLRE1C missense variant, replicated independently.

As for this clone: No antigen is known for it.

There were likely unrecorded immune exposures, though donors were nominally healthy when sampled. Sequences were obtained from PBMCs. The sequence came from a man in his forties or fifties in good health and CMV-seropositive. J is TRBJ2-1 and V is TRBV6-5, with 14 bases identical to TRBD2. CDR3 sequence: CASSQTSGGAFEQFF. In DNA form, the CDR3 reads TGTGCCAGCAGTCAGACTAGCGGGGGGGCCTTTGAGCAGTTCTTC.